The TCR beta chain under discussion was sequenced for a study of blood T cell repertoires in COVID-19. Across the study: The study drew acute and convalescent COVID-19 samples from the United States, Italy and Spain. From T cells, B-cell-depleted T cells, or PBMCs came the material, which was cDNA or gDNA.

The table came from immunoSEQ multiplex PCR; TCRdb's copy has only in-frame clones and leaves some out. The data show more than 80,000 clones, approximately 88% seen once. Those enrolled in Seattle joined during active infection and were followed longitudinally afterward. This CDR3 has 15 amino acids. Between the trimmed V and J ends, which lost 2 bases and 1 base, there was a span of 14 bases. Germline lookup yields CDR1 GTSNPN and CDR2 SVGIG (reference sequence). Sequenced: peripheral blood. The receptor's source is a woman between 55 and 75 years old with COVID-19, enrolled during active disease. The chain has TRBV30 and TRBJ1-1, with D perhaps matching TRBD1 (5 bases). Here the CDR3 DNA reads TGTGCCTGGAGTCTCCCCGGGGGACGGAACACTGAAGCTTTCTTT. This sequence encodes CAWSLPGGRNTEAFF. The whole variable domain, remainder taken from reference TRBV30 and TRBJ1-1, is SQTIHQWPATLVQPVGSPLSLECTVEGTSNPNLYWYRQAAGRGLQLLFYSVGIGQISSEVPQNLSASRPQDRQFILSSKKLLLSDSGFYLCAWSLPGGRNTEAFFGQGTRLTVV.